One and the same sample provided the 5 T cell receptor beta chains below, sequenced in a study of blood T cell repertoires in COVID-19. The assay was immunoSEQ multiplex PCR, and TCRdb's table has in-frame clones only and misses some. The profile shows roughly 68,000 clones, approximately 85% of them singletons. Sequencing used peripheral blood. These receptors were collected from a man over 45 with acute or convalescent COVID-19.

The chain recombines TRBV20-1 with TRBJ1-1, with 7 bases lining up with TRBD1. Unmatched junction bases numbered 3, after V lost 4 bases and J lost 1 base. CDR3 size: 13 residues. Germline V lookup: CDR1 DFQATT, CDR2 SNEGSKA (reference sequence). CDR3 residues: CSATDRENTEAFF. The CDR3 DNA reads as TGCAGTGCTACTGACAGGGAGAACACTGAAGCTTTCTTT.

The rearrangement uses TRBV10-3 and TRBJ1-4, with D unresolved. The CDR3 has 16 amino acids. The V gene lost 2 bases and the J gene lost 5 bases, with 15 bases spanning the gap. Per the germline V gene, CDR1 is ENHRY and CDR2 is SYGVKD. The CDR3 DNA is TGTGCCATCAGTGAGCCGCCGGGAGCTGGAAATGAAAAACTGTTTTTT. It specifies CAISEPPGAGNEKLFF.

V gene TRBV7-8 combines with J gene TRBJ1-1, with 8 bases lining up with TRBD1. J lost 4 bases, V lost 5 bases, and 3 bases had no gene match. The CDR3 runs 13 residues. Germline V gene data show CDR1 as SGHVS and CDR2 as FQNEAQ. The CDR3 DNA is TGTGCCAGCAGCCTTGACAGGGGCACTGAAGCTTTCTTT. It encodes CASSLDRGTEAFF.

The rearrangement uses TRBV14 and TRBJ2-1; D may be TRBD1 (5 bases). The CDR3 is 12 amino acids. In germline, CDR1 is SGHDN, CDR2 FVKESK. Trimming removed 3 bases at V and 8 bases at J, with 8 bases between. The CDR3 protein is CASSQTVYEQFF. The CDR3 DNA sequence: TGTGCCAGCAGCCAGACAGTATATGAGCAGTTCTTC.

The V and J genes are TRBV24-1 and TRBJ1-1; D gene ambiguous. V dropped 4 bases and J dropped 1 base, with 9 bases sitting between them. This CDR3 comprises 14 residues. Germline lookup yields CDR1 KGHDR and CDR2 SFDVKD. The CDR3 sequence: CATSDRAPNTEAFF. Written as DNA, the CDR3 is TGTGCCACCAGTGACAGAGCGCCGAACACTGAAGCTTTCTTT.